This is a list of T cell receptor beta chains from one sample in a study of blood T cell repertoires in COVID-19. Sequenced by immunoSEQ multiplex PCR; TCRdb stores in-frame clones only, minus some. The sample yields roughly 300,000 clones, roughly 90% seen once. The material sequenced was peripheral blood. The receptors here all came from a man aged 18 to 30 with active or convalescent COVID-19. The CDR3 runs from the conserved cysteine through the conserved F or W. Each record gives: D gene, clone size, V gene, J gene, CDR3 protein, CDR3 DNA. The D gene is left open where the match is weak. Expanded clones get a size class; other rows say once, few or many, or leave the size out.

>.|once|TRBV5-8|TRBJ1-2
CASTPVWRAPLYGYTF
TGTGCCAGCACCCCCGTATGGAGGGCCCCCCTCTATGGCTACACCTTC
>.|.|TRBV13|TRBJ1-1
CASSPGRSGEAFF
TGTGCCAGCAGCCCAGGGCGGAGTGGGGAAGCTTTCTTT
>.|few|TRBV25-1|TRBJ1-6
CASSEYGVNSPLHF
TGTGCCAGCAGTGAATATGGAGTTAATTCACCCCTCCACTTT
>.|once|TRBV29-1|TRBJ1-5
CSVSSGVQPQHF
TGCAGCGTTTCCTCAGGGGTTCAGCCCCAGCATTTT
>TRBD1|.|TRBV29-1|TRBJ2-1
CSGLTGSNNEQFF
TGCAGCGGGTTGACAGGGTCCAACAATGAGCAGTTCTTC
>TRBD1|.|TRBV19|TRBJ1-5
CASSDRVWDQPQHF
TGTGCCAGTAGTGACAGGGTGTGGGATCAGCCCCAGCATTTT
>.|.|TRBV21-1|TRBJ1-4
CASSKVTTDSNEKLFF
TGTGCCAGCAGCAAAGTTACGACAGATTCTAATGAAAAACTGTTTTTT
>.|.|TRBV7-8|TRBJ1-2
CASSLSGGPTYGYTF
TGTGCCAGCAGCTTATCGGGGGGCCCCACCTATGGCTACACCTTC
>.|.|TRBV6-5|TRBJ2-3
CASSYDSPTDTQYF
TGTGCCAGCAGTTACGACTCTCCCACAGATACGCAGTATTTT
>TRBD1|.|TRBV7-9|TRBJ2-7
CASRSLDRGVYEQYF
TGTGCCAGCAGGTCGCTCGACAGGGGAGTCTACGAGCAGTACTTC
>TRBD2|.|TRBV10-1|TRBJ2-1
CASNTSGGAHDEQFF
TGCGCCAGTAATACTAGCGGGGGGGCCCATGATGAGCAGTTCTTC
>.|.|TRBV25-1|TRBJ2-7
CASSEYRAGAGEQYF
TGTGCCAGCAGTGAATACAGGGCAGGGGCGGGCGAGCAGTACTTC
>.|.|TRBV7-8|TRBJ1-1
CASSLGSGTEAFF
TGTGCCAGCAGCTTAGGGTCGGGCACTGAAGCTTTCTTT
>.|.|TRBV3-1/TRBV3-2|TRBJ1-1
CASSPPSLNTEAFF
TGTGCCAGCAGCCCCCCCTCGTTGAACACTGAAGCTTTCTTT
>.|.|TRBV19|TRBJ2-7
CASSRQDSYEQYF
TGTGCCAGTAGTCGACAGGACTCCTACGAGCAGTACTTC
>.|.|TRBV19|TRBJ1-1
CASSMREAEAFF
TGTGCCAGTAGTATGCGGGAAGCTGAAGCTTTCTTT
>TRBD1|.|TRBV6-5|TRBJ1-2
CASSYEGAYGYTF
TGTGCCAGCAGTTACGAGGGGGCCTATGGCTACACCTTC
>.|.|TRBV10-2|TRBJ2-2
CASTPLERGTGELFF
TGCGCCAGCACCCCACTAGAACGAGGGACCGGGGAGCTGTTTTTT
>TRBD1|once|TRBV24-1|TRBJ1-5
CATSLFGSWDSLF
TGTGCCACCAGTCTATTTGGCTCGTGGGACAGTCTTTTT
>.|.|TRBV27|TRBJ2-3
CASSLSAGPPTDTQYF
TGTGCCAGCAGTTTATCGGCAGGGCCCCCCACAGATACGCAGTATTTT
>.|once|TRBV6-1|TRBJ1-4
CASSESARVWRLEKLFF
TGTGCCAGCAGTGAATCCGCTCGGGTCTGGAGGTTAGAAAAACTGTTTTTT
>.|.|TRBV10-1|TRBJ1-1
CASSEWGWTDHILAFF
TGCGCCAGCAGTGAGTGGGGTTGGACAGACCACATTCTAGCTTTCTTT
>TRBD2|.|TRBV6-5|TRBJ2-2
CASRGAGELFF
TGTGCCAGCCGGGGGGCCGGGGAGCTGTTTTTT
>TRBD1|.|TRBV6-5|TRBJ1-2
CASSYQTGGDYGYTF
TGTGCCAGCAGTTACCAGACAGGGGGCGACTATGGCTACACCTTC
>.|.|TRBV29-1|TRBJ1-1
CSVELGTGTEAFF
TGCAGCGTTGAATTGGGAACGGGGACTGAAGCTTTCTTT
>TRBD1|.|TRBV11-2|TRBJ2-7
CASGDRGLSYEQYF
TGTGCCAGCGGAGACAGGGGTCTCTCCTACGAGCAGTACTTC
>.|.|TRBV11-2|TRBJ2-2
CASSLGRGGGGELFF
TGTGCCAGCAGCTTAGGGAGGGGAGGAGGCGGGGAGCTGTTTTTT
>TRBD1|.|TRBV4-2|TRBJ1-1
CASSQGTGDVGTEAFF
TGTGCCAGCAGCCAAGGGACAGGGGATGTGGGCACTGAAGCTTTCTTT
>TRBD1|.|TRBV9|TRBJ1-6
CASSVAPGTVNNSPLHF
TGTGCCAGCAGCGTAGCTCCCGGGACAGTTAATAATTCACCCCTCCACTTT